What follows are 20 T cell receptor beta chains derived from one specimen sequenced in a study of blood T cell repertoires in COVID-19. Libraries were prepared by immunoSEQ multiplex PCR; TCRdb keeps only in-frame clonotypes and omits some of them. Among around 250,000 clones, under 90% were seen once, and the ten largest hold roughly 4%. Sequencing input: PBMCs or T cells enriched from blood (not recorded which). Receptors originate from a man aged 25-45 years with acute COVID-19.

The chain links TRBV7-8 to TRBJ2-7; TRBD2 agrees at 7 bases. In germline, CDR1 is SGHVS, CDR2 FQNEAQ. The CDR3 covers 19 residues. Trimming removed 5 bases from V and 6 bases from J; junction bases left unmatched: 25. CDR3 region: CASSPYPDLSGTTGLEQYV. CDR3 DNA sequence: TGTGCCAGCAGCCCATATCCCGATTTAAGCGGGACCACCGGGCTCGAGCAGTACGTC.

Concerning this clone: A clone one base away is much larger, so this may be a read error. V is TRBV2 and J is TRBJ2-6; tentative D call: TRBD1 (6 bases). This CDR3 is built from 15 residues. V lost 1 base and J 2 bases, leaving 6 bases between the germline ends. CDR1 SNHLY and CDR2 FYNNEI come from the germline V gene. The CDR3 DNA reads TGTGCCAGCAGTGAAGAGGGGGCTGGGGCCAACGTCCTGACTTTC. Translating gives CASSEEGAGANVLTF.

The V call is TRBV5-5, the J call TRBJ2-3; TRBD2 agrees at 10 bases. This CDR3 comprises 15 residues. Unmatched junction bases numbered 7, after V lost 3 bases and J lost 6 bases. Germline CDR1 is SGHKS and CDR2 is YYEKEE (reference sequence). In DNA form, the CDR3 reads TGTGCCAGCAGCTCCTCTAGCGGGAGTTGGGATACGCAGTATTTT. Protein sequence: CASSSSSGSWDTQYF.

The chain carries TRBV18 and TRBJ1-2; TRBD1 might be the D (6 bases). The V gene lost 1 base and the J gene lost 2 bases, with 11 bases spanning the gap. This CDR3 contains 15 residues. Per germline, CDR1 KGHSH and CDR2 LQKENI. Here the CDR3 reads CASSPRDRLNYGYTF. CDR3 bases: TGTGCCAGCTCACCACGCGACAGGTTAAACTATGGCTACACCTTC.

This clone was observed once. CDR3 sequence: CAWGRGGSGNTGELFF. The CDR3, as DNA: TGTGCCTGGGGTCGTGGGGGTAGCGGGAACACCGGGGAGCTGTTTTTT. The chain employs TRBV30 and TRBJ2-2, with D perhaps matching TRBD2 (6 bases). CDR1 and CDR2 from the germline V gene are GTSNPN and SVGIG (reference sequence). CDR3 size: 16 residues. Trimming stripped 5 bases from V and 1 base from J, with 17 bases between.

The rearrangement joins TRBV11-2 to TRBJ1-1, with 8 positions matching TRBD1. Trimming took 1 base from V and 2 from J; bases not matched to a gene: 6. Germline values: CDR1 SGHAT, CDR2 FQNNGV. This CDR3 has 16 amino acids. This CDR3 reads CASSLGRQGLNTEAFF. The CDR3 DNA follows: TGTGCCAGCAGCTTAGGACGACAGGGGCTAAACACTGAAGCTTTCTTT.

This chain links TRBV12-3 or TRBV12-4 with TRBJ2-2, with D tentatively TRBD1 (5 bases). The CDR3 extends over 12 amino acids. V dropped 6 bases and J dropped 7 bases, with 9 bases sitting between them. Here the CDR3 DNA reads TGTGCCAGCAGACAGGTTAACGGGGAGCTGTTTTTT. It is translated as CASRQVNGELFF.

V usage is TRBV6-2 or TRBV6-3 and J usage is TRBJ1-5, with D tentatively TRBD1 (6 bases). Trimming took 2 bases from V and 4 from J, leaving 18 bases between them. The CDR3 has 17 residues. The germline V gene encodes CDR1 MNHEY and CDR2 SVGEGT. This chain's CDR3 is CASSYPGRTVTNQPQHF. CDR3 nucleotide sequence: TGTGCCAGCAGTTACCCCGGCCGGACAGTTACAAATCAGCCCCAGCATTTT.

CDR3 sequence: CASSEAPGNTIYF. DNA of the CDR3: TGTGCCAGCAGTGAAGCACCTGGAAACACCATATATTTT. The chain has TRBV6-4 and TRBJ1-3; D is ambiguous. The germline V and J ends were trimmed by 3 bases and 2 bases, with 5 bases remaining between them. The CDR3 consists of 13 residues. Looked up from germline, CDR1 is MRHNA and CDR2 is SNTAGT.

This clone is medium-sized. The CDR3 DNA is TGTGCCAGCAGCTTGACAGGGCGCTACACCTTC. Amino acid sequence: CASSLTGRYTF. V gene TRBV5-4 combines with J gene TRBJ1-2; D is possibly TRBD1 (6 bases). The CDR3 contains 11 residues. With 1 base removed from V and 9 bases from J, the gap between germline ends came to 7 bases. Looked up from germline, CDR1 is SGHNT and CDR2 is YYREEE (reference sequence).

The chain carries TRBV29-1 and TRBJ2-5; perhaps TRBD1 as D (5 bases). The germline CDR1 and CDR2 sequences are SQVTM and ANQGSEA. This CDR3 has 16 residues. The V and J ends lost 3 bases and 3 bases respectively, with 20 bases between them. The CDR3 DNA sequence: TGCAGCGTTGAGGGGTGGTCAGGGCAGCTTGAAGAGACCCAGTACTTC. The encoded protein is CSVEGWSGQLEETQYF.

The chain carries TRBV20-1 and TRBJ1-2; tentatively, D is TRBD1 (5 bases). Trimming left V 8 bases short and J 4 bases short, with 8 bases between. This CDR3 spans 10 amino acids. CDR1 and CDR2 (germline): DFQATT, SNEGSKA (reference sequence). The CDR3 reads CSPDIYGYTF. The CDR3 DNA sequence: TGCAGTCCGGACATCTATGGCTACACCTTC.

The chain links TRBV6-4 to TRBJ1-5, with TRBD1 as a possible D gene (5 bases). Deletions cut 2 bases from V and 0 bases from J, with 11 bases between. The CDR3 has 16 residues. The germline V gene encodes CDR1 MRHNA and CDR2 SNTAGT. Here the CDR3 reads CASSDGWGNSNQPQHF. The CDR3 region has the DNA TGTGCCAGCAGTGACGGGTGGGGCAATAGCAATCAGCCCCAGCATTTT.

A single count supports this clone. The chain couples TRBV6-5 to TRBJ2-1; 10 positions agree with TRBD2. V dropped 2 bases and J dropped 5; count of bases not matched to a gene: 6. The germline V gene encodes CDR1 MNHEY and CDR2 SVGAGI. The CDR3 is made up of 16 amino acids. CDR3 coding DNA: TGTGCCAGCAGTTACAACCCTAGCGGGGGAAACAATGAGCAGTTCTTC. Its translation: CASSYNPSGGNNEQFF.

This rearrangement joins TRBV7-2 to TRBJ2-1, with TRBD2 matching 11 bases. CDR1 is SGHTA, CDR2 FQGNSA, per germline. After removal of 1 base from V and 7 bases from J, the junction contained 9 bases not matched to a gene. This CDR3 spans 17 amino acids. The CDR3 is CASSLEASGRTQNEQFF. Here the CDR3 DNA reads TGTGCCAGCAGCTTAGAAGCTAGCGGGAGGACCCAGAATGAGCAGTTCTTC.

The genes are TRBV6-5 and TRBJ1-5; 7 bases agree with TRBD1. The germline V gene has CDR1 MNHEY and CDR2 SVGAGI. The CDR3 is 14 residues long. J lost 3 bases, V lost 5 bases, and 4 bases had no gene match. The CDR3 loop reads CASSRQGINQPQHF. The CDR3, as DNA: TGTGCCAGCAGTCGACAGGGTATCAATCAGCCCCAGCATTTT.

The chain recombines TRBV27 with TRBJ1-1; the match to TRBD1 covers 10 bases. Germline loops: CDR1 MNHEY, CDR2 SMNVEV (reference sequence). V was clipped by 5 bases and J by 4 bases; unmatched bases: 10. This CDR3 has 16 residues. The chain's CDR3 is CASSPWTGGDGTEAFF. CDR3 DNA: TGTGCCAGCAGTCCGTGGACAGGGGGAGACGGCACTGAAGCTTTCTTT.

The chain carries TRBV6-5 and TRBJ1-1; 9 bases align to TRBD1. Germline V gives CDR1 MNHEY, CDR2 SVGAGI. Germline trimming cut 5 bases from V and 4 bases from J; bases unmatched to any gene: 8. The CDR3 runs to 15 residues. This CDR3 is CASSRDRAKGTEAFF. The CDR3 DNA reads TGTGCCAGCAGTAGGGACAGGGCGAAAGGCACTGAAGCTTTCTTT.

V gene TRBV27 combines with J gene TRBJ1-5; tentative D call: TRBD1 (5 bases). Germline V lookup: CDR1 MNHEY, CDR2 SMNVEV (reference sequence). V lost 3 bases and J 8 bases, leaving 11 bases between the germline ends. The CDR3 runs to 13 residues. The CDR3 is CASSFTRDKPQHF. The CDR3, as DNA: TGTGCCAGCAGTTTCACCAGGGATAAGCCCCAGCATTTT.

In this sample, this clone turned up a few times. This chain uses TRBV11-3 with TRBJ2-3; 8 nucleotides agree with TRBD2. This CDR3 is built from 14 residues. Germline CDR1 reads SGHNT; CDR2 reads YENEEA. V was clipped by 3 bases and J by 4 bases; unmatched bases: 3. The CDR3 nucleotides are TGTGCCAGCAGCTTCGGGAGGGCGGCAGATACGCAGTATTTT. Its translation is CASSFGRAADTQYF.